This is a list of T cell receptor beta chains from one sample in a study of blood T cells in healthy people across ages. TCRdb recomputed calls from the 5' RACE reads with MiXCR, one row per CDR3 protein. The sample carries some 940,000 distinct CDR3 sequences, 25% to 35% recorded once. This sample was also put to use in a study of T cells of mothers and their children.

What was sequenced was blood. These receptors all stem from a woman between 40 and 50 years old in good health. The CDR3 runs from the conserved cysteine through the conserved F or W. Fields, in order: D gene, V gene, clone size, J gene, CDR3 DNA, CDR3 protein. D genes are given only for firm matches. Rows may omit the clone size; those that give it use once, few, many or a size class.

D gene: -; V gene: TRBV20-1; clone size: many; J gene: TRBJ2-5; CDR3 DNA: TGCAGTGCTAGAGGAAACAGGGAAACGGAGACCCAGTACTTC; CDR3 protein: CSARGNRETETQYF
D gene: -; V gene: TRBV4-1; clone size: few; J gene: TRBJ1-2; CDR3 DNA: TGCGCCAGCAGCCAAGACTCACCCGGGACAATCTCTAACTATGGCTACACCTTC; CDR3 protein: CASSQDSPGTISNYGYTF
D gene: -; V gene: TRBV2; clone size: few; J gene: TRBJ1-5; CDR3 DNA: TGTGCCAGCAGGGGCCGGGGGGCTGGCAATCAGCCCCAGCATTTT; CDR3 protein: CASRGRGAGNQPQHF
D gene: TRBD1; V gene: TRBV27; clone size: once; J gene: TRBJ1-1; CDR3 DNA: TGTGCCAGCAGTTTATCGGGGACAGGCATGCACACTGAAGCTTTCTTT; CDR3 protein: CASSLSGTGMHTEAFF
D gene: -; V gene: TRBV28; clone size: -; J gene: TRBJ2-5; CDR3 DNA: TGTGCTAGCAGTCCCCACGGAGAGGCGGAGACCCAGTACTTC; CDR3 protein: CASSPHGEAETQYF
D gene: TRBD1; V gene: TRBV11-2; clone size: many; J gene: TRBJ2-6; CDR3 DNA: TGTGCCAGCTTACCGCGAGACAGGGGGCGCGGTAAGGGGGCCAACGTCCTGACTTTC; CDR3 protein: CASLPRDRGRGKGANVLTF
D gene: -; V gene: TRBV7-2; clone size: -; J gene: TRBJ1-1; CDR3 DNA: TGTGCCTCCAGCCGGGGCAGGGCCCCTGAAGCTTTCTTT; CDR3 protein: CASSRGRAPEAFF
D gene: TRBD2; V gene: TRBV6-4; clone size: -; J gene: TRBJ2-1; CDR3 DNA: TGTGCCAGCAGTAACCTAGCGGGGGAGAACGATGAGCAGTTCTTC; CDR3 protein: CASSNLAGENDEQFF
D gene: -; V gene: TRBV15; clone size: -; J gene: TRBJ1-1; CDR3 DNA: TGTGCCACCAGCAGTCTCGATCTTGAAACTTTCTTT; CDR3 protein: CATSSLDLETFF
D gene: -; V gene: TRBV4-2; clone size: few; J gene: TRBJ1-2; CDR3 DNA: TGTGCCAGCAGCCAAGATGGAGGCTACACCTTC; CDR3 protein: CASSQDGGYTF
D gene: -; V gene: TRBV10-3; clone size: few; J gene: TRBJ1-4; CDR3 DNA: TGTGCCATCAGTGAGTCGGACAACTTTAATGAAAAACTGTTTTTT; CDR3 protein: CAISESDNFNEKLFF
D gene: TRBD1; V gene: TRBV7-2; clone size: few; J gene: TRBJ1-5; CDR3 DNA: TGTGCCAGCAGCTTAGAGAGACAGGGTGGTCAGCCCCAGCATTTT; CDR3 protein: CASSLERQGGQPQHF
D gene: -; V gene: TRBV6-5; clone size: few; J gene: TRBJ1-2; CDR3 DNA: TGTGCCAGCAGTTACGACAGGATCTATGGCTACACCTTC; CDR3 protein: CASSYDRIYGYTF
D gene: TRBD2; V gene: TRBV18; clone size: many; J gene: TRBJ2-1; CDR3 DNA: TGTGCCAGCTCACCGGGACTAGCGGTTAACAATGAGCAGTTCTTC; CDR3 protein: CASSPGLAVNNEQFF
D gene: -; V gene: TRBV5-1; clone size: -; J gene: TRBJ1-2; CDR3 DNA: TGCGCCAGCAGCTCCCAGATTAACTATGGCTACACCTTC; CDR3 protein: CASSSQINYGYTF
D gene: -; V gene: TRBV5-5; clone size: -; J gene: TRBJ1-5; CDR3 DNA: TGTGCCAGCAGCTTGGTAGGTTCCGGTCCCAATCAGCCCCAGCATTTT; CDR3 protein: CASSLVGSGPNQPQHF